The sequence of this T cell receptor (beta chain) was determined in a study of cytotoxic CD8 clonotypes in ibrutinib-treated CLL. On the study more broadly: For this cohort, patients were 10 to 11 relapsed/refractory and around 16 treatment-naive, while roughly 17 were IGHV unmutated. Overall, about 25 responses were partial and 2 complete; following median roughly 70 months, roughly 14 patients stayed remitted and about 12 progressed.

The targeted sequencing depth was 1 in 200,000 to 1 in 1 million T cells. The repertoire was sequenced with immunoSEQ multiplex PCR; TCRdb's copy has only in-frame clones and lacks some. The sample contains more than 110,000 clones, 60% to 85% of which appear only once. This clone showed up just once. Its antigen is not identified. The study, taken as a whole, reports: The study found baseline clonality above age-matched healthy donors, tracking circulating CD8+ T-cell counts.

The CDR3 has 16 amino acids. V dropped 5 bases and J dropped 4; count of bases not matched to a gene: 7. Germline CDR1 SEHNR, CDR2 FQNEAQ (reference sequence). This TCR was recovered from a human donor with chronic lymphocytic leukemia. This material consisted of PBMCs, taken after 24 months of ibrutinib treatment. The chain uses TRBV7-9 and TRBJ2-2; 10 bases are shared with TRBD1. The chain's CDR3 is CASSPGTGEGTGELFF. CDR3 DNA sequence: TGTGCCAGCAGCCCCGGGACAGGGGAAGGCACCGGGGAGCTGTTTTTT.